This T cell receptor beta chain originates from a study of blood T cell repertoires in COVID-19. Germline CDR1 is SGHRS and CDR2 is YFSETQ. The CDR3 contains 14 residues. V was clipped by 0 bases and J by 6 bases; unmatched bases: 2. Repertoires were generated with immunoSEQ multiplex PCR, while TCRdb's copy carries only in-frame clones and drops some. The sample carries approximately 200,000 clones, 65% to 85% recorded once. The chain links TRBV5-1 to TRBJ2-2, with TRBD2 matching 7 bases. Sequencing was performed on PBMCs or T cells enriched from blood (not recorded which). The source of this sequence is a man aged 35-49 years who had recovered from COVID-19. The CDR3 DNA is TGCGCCAGCAGCTTGGGAGCGGGGCCCGGGGAGCTGTTTTTT. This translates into CASSLGAGPGELFF.